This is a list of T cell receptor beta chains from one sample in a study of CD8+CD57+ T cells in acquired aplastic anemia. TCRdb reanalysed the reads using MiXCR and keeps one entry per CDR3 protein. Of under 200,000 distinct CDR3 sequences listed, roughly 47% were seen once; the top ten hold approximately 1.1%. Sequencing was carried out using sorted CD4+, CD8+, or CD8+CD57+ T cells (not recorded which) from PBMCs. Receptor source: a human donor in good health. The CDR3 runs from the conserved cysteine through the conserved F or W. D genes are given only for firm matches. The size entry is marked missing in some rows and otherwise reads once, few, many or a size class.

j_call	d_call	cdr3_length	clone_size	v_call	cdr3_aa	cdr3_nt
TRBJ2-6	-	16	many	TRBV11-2	CASSNLRESGANVLTF	TGTGCCAGCAGCAACCTCAGGGAATCTGGGGCCAACGTCCTGACTTTC
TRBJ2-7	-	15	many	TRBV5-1	CASSPGGGGTYEQYF	TGCGCCAGCAGCCCCGGGGGAGGGGGCACCTACGAGCAGTACTTC
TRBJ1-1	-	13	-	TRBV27	CASSLGVSPEAFF	TGTGCCAGCAGTTTAGGGGTTAGTCCTGAAGCTTTCTTT
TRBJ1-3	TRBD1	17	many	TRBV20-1	CSARGRGDDRERNTIYF	TGCAGTGCTAGGGGGCGGGGAGACGACAGGGAGAGAAACACCATATATTTT
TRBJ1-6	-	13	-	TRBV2	CASTSGGNSPLHF	TGTGCCAGCACTTCCGGGGGGAATTCACCCCTCCACTTT
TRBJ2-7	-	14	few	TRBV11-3	CASSFGRDSYEQYF	TGTGCCAGCAGCTTTGGGCGGGACTCCTACGAGCAGTACTTC
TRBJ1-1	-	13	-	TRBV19	CASRSRQPYEAFF	TGTGCCAGTAGGTCCCGGCAGCCTTACGAAGCTTTCTTT
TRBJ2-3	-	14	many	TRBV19	CASSMTISTDTQYF	TGTGCCAGTAGTATGACTATCTCCACAGATACGCAGTATTTT
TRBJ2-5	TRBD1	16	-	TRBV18	CASSPTRTGLGETQYF	TGTGCCAGCTCACCTACAAGGACAGGGCTCGGAGAGACCCAGTACTTC
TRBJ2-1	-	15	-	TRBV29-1	CSVEDKDGSYNEQFF	TGCAGCGTTGAAGATAAGGACGGATCCTACAATGAGCAGTTCTTC
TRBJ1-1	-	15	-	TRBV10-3	CASSFGGEGDTEAFF	TGTGCCAGCAGTTTCGGTGGAGAAGGGGACACTGAAGCTTTCTTT
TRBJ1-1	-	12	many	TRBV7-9	CASSLENTEAFF	TGTGCCAGCAGCTTAGAGAACACTGAAGCTTTCTTT
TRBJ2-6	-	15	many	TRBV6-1	CASRLNVNGANVLTF	TGTGCCAGCAGATTGAACGTGAATGGGGCCAACGTCCTGACTTTC
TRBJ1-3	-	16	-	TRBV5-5	CASRESGAPSGNTVYF	TGTGCCAGCAGAGAAAGTGGGGCCCCCTCTGGAAACACCGTATATTTT
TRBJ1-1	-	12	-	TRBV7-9	CASSLVKAEAFF	TGTGCCAGCAGCTTAGTAAAGGCTGAAGCTTTCTTT
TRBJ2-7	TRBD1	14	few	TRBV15	CATSRGGQGNEQYF	TGTGCCACCAGCAGAGGGGGACAGGGGAACGAGCAGTACTTC
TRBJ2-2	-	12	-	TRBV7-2	CASSRLQGELFF	TGTGCCAGCAGCCGCCTACAGGGGGAGCTGTTTTTT
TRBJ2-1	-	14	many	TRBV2	CASRGGQSYNEQFF	TGTGCCAGCAGGGGCGGGCAGTCCTACAATGAGCAGTTCTTC
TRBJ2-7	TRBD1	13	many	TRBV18	CASSRQGAGEQYF	TGTGCCAGCTCACGACAGGGGGCCGGCGAGCAGTACTTC
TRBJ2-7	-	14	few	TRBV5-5	CASSLEGRGYEQYF	TGTGCCAGCAGCTTGGAAGGGCGTGGATACGAGCAGTACTTC
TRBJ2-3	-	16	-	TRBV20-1	CSASRGETRRSHTQYF	TGCAGTGCTAGTAGAGGGGAGACACGGCGTTCGCATACGCAGTATTTT
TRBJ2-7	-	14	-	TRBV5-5	CASSPDYERDEQYF	TGTGCCAGCAGCCCCGACTACGAGCGAGACGAGCAGTACTTC
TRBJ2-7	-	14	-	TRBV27	CASRPWTEAYEQYF	TGTGCCAGCAGACCTTGGACAGAAGCCTACGAGCAGTACTTC
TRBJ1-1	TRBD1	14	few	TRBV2	CASSRTGGLDEAFF	TGTGCCAGCAGCAGGACAGGGGGCTTGGATGAAGCTTTCTTT
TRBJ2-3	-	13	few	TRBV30	CAWSLGATDTQYF	TGTGCCTGGAGTCTCGGGGCCACAGATACGCAGTATTTT
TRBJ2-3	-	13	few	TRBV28	CASSNLGSDTQYF	TGTGCCAGCAGTAACCTAGGCTCAGATACGCAGTATTTT
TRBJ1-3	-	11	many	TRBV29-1	CSVFSGNTIYF	TGCAGCGTGTTCTCTGGAAACACCATATATTTT
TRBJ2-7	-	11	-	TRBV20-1	CSARYGYEQYF	TGCAGTGCTAGGTACGGCTACGAGCAGTACTTC
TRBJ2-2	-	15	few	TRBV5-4	CASSSHLTNTGELFF	TGTGCCAGCAGCTCCCACCTAACGAACACCGGGGAGCTGTTTTTT
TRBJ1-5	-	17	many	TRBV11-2	CASSLRAGLFGNQPQHF	TGTGCCAGCAGCTTAAGGGCAGGGTTGTTTGGCAATCAGCCCCAGCATTTT
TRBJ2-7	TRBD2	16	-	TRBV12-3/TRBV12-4	CASSLALLAGVYEQYF	TGTGCCAGCAGTTTAGCGCTACTAGCGGGAGTCTACGAGCAGTACTTC
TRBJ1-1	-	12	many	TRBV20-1	CSARGRNTEAFF	TGCAGTGCTAGGGGGCGGAACACTGAAGCTTTCTTT
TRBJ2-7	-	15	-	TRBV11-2	CASSLDAGTTYEQYF	TGTGCCAGCAGCTTAGATGCGGGGACCACCTACGAGCAGTACTTC
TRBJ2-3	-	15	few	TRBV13	CASSPAGRITDTQYF	TGTGCCAGCAGCCCAGCTGGCAGAATCACAGATACGCAGTATTTT
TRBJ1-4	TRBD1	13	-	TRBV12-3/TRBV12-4	CASQGQRNEKLFF	TGTGCCAGCCAGGGACAGAGAAATGAAAAACTGTTTTTT
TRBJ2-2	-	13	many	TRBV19	CASRPQYTGELFF	TGTGCCAGTAGACCCCAGTACACCGGGGAGCTGTTTTTT
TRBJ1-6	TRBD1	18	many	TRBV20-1	CSARDTGQGGSYNSPLHF	TGCAGTGCTAGAGATACGGGACAGGGCGGTTCCTATAATTCACCCCTCCACTTT
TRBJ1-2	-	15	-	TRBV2	CASSLDPGANYGYTF	TGTGCCAGCAGCTTAGACCCAGGGGCTAACTATGGCTACACCTTC
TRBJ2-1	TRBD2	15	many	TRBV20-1	CSASSGSGSYNEQFF	TGCAGTGCTAGTAGCGGGTCTGGCTCCTACAATGAGCAGTTCTTC
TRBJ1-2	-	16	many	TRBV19	CASSIVALTSNYGYTF	TGTGCCAGTAGTATAGTTGCACTAACTTCTAACTATGGCTACACCTTC
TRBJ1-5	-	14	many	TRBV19	CASIREGGSQPQHF	TGTGCCAGTATTCGAGAGGGGGGTAGTCAGCCCCAGCATTTT